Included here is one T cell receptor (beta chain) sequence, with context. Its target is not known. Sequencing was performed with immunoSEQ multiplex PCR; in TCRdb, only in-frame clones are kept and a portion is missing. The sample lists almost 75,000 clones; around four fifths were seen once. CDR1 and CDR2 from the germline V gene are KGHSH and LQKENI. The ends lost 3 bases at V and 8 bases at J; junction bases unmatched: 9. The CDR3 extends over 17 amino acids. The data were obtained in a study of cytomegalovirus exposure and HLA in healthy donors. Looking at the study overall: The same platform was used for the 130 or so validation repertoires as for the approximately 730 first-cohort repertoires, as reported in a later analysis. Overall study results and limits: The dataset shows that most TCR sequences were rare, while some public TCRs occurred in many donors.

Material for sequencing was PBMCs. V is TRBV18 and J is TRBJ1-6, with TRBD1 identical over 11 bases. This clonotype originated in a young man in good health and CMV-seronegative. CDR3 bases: TGTGCCAGCTCACCTGCTGGGACAGGGGGTCTGGATTCACCCCTCCACTTT. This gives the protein CASSPAGTGGLDSPLHF.